This T cell receptor (beta chain) was found in a study of blood T cell repertoires in COVID-19. The CDR3 spans 15 residues. The V and J ends lost 3 bases and 8 bases respectively, with 19 bases between them. CDR1 MDHEN and CDR2 SYDVKM come from the germline V gene. This table comes from immunoSEQ multiplex PCR, and its TCRdb copy is limited to in-frame clones, with some not included. The table shows 150,000 to 200,000 clones, with 80% to 90% occurring only once. Sequenced input: peripheral blood. This chain joins TRBV28 and TRBJ1-2, with D possibly TRBD1 on 5 matching bases. This receptor was obtained from a man aged 60-69 years with acute or convalescent COVID-19. The CDR3 spells CASSFRAGAGYGYTF. CDR3 bases: TGTGCCAGCAGTTTTCGTGCTGGGGCTGGCTACGGCTACACCTTC.